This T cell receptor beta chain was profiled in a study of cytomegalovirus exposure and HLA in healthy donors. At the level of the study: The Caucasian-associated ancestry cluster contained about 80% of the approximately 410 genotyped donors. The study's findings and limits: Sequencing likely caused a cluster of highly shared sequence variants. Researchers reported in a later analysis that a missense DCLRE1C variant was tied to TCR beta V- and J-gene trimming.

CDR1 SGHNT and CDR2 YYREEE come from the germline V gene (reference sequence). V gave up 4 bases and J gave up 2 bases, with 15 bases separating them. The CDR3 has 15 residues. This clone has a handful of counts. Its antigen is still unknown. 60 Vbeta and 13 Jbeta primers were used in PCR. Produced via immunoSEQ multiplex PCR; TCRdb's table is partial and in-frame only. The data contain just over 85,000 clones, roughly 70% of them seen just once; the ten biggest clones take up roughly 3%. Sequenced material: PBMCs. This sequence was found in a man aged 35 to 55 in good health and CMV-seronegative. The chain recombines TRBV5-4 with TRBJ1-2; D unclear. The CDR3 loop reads CASSREWAVNYGYTF. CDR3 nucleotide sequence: TGTGCCAGCAGCAGGGAGTGGGCAGTAAACTATGGCTACACCTTC.